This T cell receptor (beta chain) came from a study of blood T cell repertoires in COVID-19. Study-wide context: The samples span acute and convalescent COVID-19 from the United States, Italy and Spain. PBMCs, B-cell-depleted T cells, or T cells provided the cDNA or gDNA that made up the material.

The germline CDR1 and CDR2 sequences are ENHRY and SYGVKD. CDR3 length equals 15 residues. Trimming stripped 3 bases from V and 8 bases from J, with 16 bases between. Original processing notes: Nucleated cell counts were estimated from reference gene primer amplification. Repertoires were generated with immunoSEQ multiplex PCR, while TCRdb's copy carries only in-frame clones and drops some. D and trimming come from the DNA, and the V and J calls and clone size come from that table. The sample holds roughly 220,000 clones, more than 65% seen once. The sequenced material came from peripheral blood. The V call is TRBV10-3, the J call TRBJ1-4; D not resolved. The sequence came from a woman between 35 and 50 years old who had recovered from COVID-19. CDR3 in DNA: TGTGCCATCAGTGATATTGTGGGATCGGGAGAAAAACTGTTTTTT. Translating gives CAISDIVGSGEKLFF.